A selection of T cell receptor beta chains follows, all from one sample in a study of control samples from healthy donors and cancer patients. Generated by immunoSEQ multiplex PCR, the TCRdb table keeps only in-frame clones and is missing some. The repertoire has 30,000 to 40,000 clones, around 93% of them found once; the top ten carry 1.7%. Sequencing was done on a sample of PBMCs. The source is a man aged 40-55 years with colorectal cancer. The CDR3 runs from the conserved cysteine through the conserved F or W. The D gene is left open where the match is weak. The listing skips clone size in some rows; elsewhere it reads once, few, many or a size class.

12 NA TRBD1 TRBJ2-7 TRBV2 CATQGENHEQYF TGTGCCACACAGGGGGAGAACCACGAGCAGTACTTC
15 NA NA TRBJ1-1 TRBV27 CASHEWGASVGEAFF TGTGCCAGCCACGAATGGGGGGCCTCGGTCGGTGAAGCTTTCTTT
12 NA TRBD2 TRBJ2-3 TRBV27 CASSPGTSNHHF TGTGCCAGCAGTCCCGGGACTAGCAACCACCATTTT
15 NA TRBD2 TRBJ2-5 TRBV7-9 CASSLWTSGQETQYF TGTGCCAGCAGCTTGTGGACTAGCGGGCAAGAGACCCAGTACTTC
15 NA TRBD1 TRBJ2-1 TRBV19 CASSIGTGYNDEQFF TGTGCCAGTAGTATAGGGACAGGGTACAACGATGAGCAGTTCTTC
14 NA TRBD1 TRBJ2-3 TRBV4-2 CASSQGSQGDTQYF TGTGCCAGCAGCCAAGGTTCACAGGGGGATACGCAGTATTTT
15 NA NA TRBJ2-1 TRBV18 CASSQGSSGYNEQFF TGTGCCAGCTCCCAGGGCAGCTCAGGCTACAATGAGCAGTTCTTC
17 NA TRBD1 TRBJ1-3 TRBV11-2 CASSLEPPRGSGNTIYF TGTGCCAGCAGCTTAGAACCACCCAGGGGGTCTGGAAACACCATATATTTT
12 NA TRBD1 TRBJ1-1 TRBV5-6 CASSVDRVEAFF TGTGCCAGCAGCGTAGACAGGGTTGAAGCTTTCTTT
14 NA NA TRBJ2-2 TRBV19 CASRSPGATGELFF TGTGCCAGTAGAAGCCCTGGGGCGACCGGGGAGCTGTTTTTT
13 NA TRBD2 TRBJ2-7 TRBV2 CASRVAGSYEQYF TGTGCCAGCAGGGTAGCGGGCTCCTACGAGCAGTACTTC
12 NA NA TRBJ1-4 TRBV9 CASGGANEKLFF TGTGCCAGCGGGGGGGCTAATGAAAAACTGTTTTTT
15 NA NA TRBJ1-4 TRBV5-6 CASRQTGISGGKLFF TGTGCCAGCAGACAGACGGGCATATCAGGTGGAAAACTGTTTTTT
17 NA NA TRBJ2-3 TRBV4-1 CASSLANGGSARDTQYF TGCGCCAGCAGCCTAGCGAACGGGGGTAGCGCGCGGGATACGCAGTATTTT
12 NA NA TRBJ1-2 TRBV7-9 CASRDRFYGYTF TGTGCCAGCAGGGACAGATTCTATGGCTACACCTTC
12 NA NA TRBJ2-7 TRBV5-6 CASSSSQYEQYF TGTGCCAGCAGCTCGAGTCAGTACGAGCAGTACTTC
16 NA TRBD2 TRBJ2-7 TRBV6-5 CASSYSGLAGGYEQYF TGTGCCAGCAGTTACTCCGGACTAGCGGGGGGATACGAGCAGTACTTC
11 NA NA TRBJ2-1 TRBV20-1 CSVPLSNEQFF TGCAGTGTCCCCCTGAGCAATGAGCAGTTCTTC
14 NA NA TRBJ1-1 TRBV29-1 CSVATTWRGTEAFF TGCAGCGTTGCCACGACCTGGCGGGGCACTGAAGCTTTCTTT
15 once NA TRBJ1-6 TRBV14 CASSQAHSRNSPLHF TGTGCCAGCAGTCAAGCCCACAGCAGAAATTCACCCCTCCACTTT
14 once TRBD1 TRBJ2-1 TRBV6-5 CASTLTGSGGEQFF TGTGCCAGCACCCTAACAGGTTCAGGGGGTGAGCAGTTCTTC
14 NA NA TRBJ2-2 TRBV7-2 CASSLGPSAGELFF TGTGCCAGCAGCCTAGGCCCCTCTGCTGGGGAGCTGTTTTTT
16 NA NA TRBJ1-2 TRBV6-2/TRBV6-3 CASSRGPSDPNYGYTF TGTGCCAGCAGTCGGGGACCGTCAGATCCTAACTATGGCTACACCTTC
16 NA TRBD2 TRBJ2-2 TRBV5-6 CASRSYSSGGAGELFF TGTGCCAGCAGATCCTATTCTAGCGGGGGGGCCGGGGAGCTGTTTTTT
17 NA TRBD2 TRBJ2-1 TRBV5-4 CASSPGTRGGRGNEQFF TGTGCCAGCAGCCCCGGGACTAGGGGGGGCCGAGGCAATGAGCAGTTCTTC
15 NA NA TRBJ1-2 TRBV7-9 CASSLEGGRGDGYTF TGTGCCAGCAGCTTAGAGGGGGGCCGGGGGGATGGCTACACCTTC
14 NA NA TRBJ1-4 TRBV6-5 CASSPNPGNEKLFF TGTGCCAGCAGTCCCAATCCCGGTAATGAAAAACTGTTTTTT
15 NA TRBD1 TRBJ1-2 TRBV6-5 CASSFRAGGRVGYTF TGTGCCAGCAGTTTTAGGGCAGGGGGCCGGGTTGGCTACACCTTC